This T cell receptor (beta chain) is from a study of T cell responses to AZD1222 COVID-19 vaccine. Looking at the study overall: Investigators merged groups given second doses at roughly 4 or roughly 12 weeks.

As concerns this clone: As yet, its antigen is unknown.

Germline V gene sequence: CDR1 LGHDT, CDR2 YNNKEL (reference sequence). Trimming pared 4 bases from V and 1 base from J, leaving 7 bases between. This CDR3 has 13 residues. Clones were read by immunoSEQ multiplex PCR, and TCRdb kept only the in-frame ones, dropping some. The table lists 75,000 to 95,000 clones, approximately 81% of them singletons, with about an eighth in the top ten. Study conclusions and caveats: Spike was spanned by vaccine-associated CD4 TCRs, which were dominant at 160-218 and 743-854.

The starting material was peripheral blood, obtained on day 0 of AZD1222 vaccination. The sequence came from an adult in good health. The V call is TRBV3-1 (or the pseudogene TRBV3-2), the J call TRBJ1-1, with unresolved D. CDR3: CASSPRRNTEAFF. The CDR3 region has the DNA TGTGCCAGCAGCCCCCGGAGGAACACTGAAGCTTTCTTT.